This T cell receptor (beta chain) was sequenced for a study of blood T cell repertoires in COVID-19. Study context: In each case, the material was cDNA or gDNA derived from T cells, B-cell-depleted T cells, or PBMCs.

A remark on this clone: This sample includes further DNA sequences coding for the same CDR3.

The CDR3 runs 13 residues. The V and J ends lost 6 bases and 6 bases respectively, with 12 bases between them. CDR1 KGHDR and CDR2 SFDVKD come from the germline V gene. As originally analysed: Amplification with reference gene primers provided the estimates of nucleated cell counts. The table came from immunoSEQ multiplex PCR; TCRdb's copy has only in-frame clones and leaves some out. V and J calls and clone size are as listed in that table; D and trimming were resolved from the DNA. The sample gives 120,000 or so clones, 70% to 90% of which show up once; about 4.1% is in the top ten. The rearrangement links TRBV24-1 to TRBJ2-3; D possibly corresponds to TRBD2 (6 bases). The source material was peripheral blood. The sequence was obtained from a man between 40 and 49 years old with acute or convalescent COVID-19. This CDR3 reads CATSWAGTDTQYF. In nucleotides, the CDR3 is TGTGCCACCAGTTGGGCGGGGACCGATACGCAGTATTTT.